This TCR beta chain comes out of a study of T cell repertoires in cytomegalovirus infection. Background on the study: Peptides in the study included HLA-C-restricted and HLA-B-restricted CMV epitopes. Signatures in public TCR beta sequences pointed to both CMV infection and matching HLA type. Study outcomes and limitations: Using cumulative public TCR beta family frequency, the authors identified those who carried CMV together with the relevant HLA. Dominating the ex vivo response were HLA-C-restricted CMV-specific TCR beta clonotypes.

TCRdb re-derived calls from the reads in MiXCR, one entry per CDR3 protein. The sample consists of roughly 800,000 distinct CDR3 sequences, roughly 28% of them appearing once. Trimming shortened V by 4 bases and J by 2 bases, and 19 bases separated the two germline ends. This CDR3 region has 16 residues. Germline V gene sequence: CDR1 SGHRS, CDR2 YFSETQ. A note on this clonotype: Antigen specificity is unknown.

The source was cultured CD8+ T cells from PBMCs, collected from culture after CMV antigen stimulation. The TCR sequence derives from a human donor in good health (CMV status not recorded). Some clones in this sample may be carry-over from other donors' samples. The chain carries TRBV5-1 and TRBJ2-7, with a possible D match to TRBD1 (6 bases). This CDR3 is CASSIDRDTNAYEQYF. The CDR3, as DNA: TGCGCCAGCAGCATCGACCGGGACACCAATGCCTACGAGCAGTACTTC. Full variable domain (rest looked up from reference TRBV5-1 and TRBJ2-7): KAGVTQTPRYLIKTRGQQVTLSCSPISGHRSVSWYQQTPGQGLQFLFEYFSETQRNKGNFPGRFSGRQFSNSRSEMNVSTLELGDSALYLCASSIDRDTNAYEQYFGPGTRLTVT.